Listed below are T cell receptor beta chains from one sample, sequenced in a study of post-analysis software for immune sequencing data. From the PCR reads, TCRdb called clonotypes with MiXCR, one entry per CDR3 protein. The data hold roughly 540,000 distinct CDR3 sequences, with roughly 34% observed a single time. Input material: blood. The origin of the receptors is a girl aged 2-17 years with multiple sclerosis. Both conserved end residues are part of each CDR3. The D gene is left open where the match is weak. Expanded clones are given a class, and other clones once, few, many or no size at all.

abundance	j_gene	len	d_gene	v_gene	CDR3aa	CDR3nt
.	TRBJ2-5	17	TRBD1	TRBV20-1	CSASGFFRDRLLETQYF	TGCAGTGCTAGTGGATTTTTCCGGGACAGGCTGCTAGAGACCCAGTACTTC
few	TRBJ2-7	14	.	TRBV7-2	CASSQVSGDYEQYF	TGTGCCAGCAGCCAAGTCTCGGGGGACTACGAGCAGTACTTC
.	TRBJ1-1	14	TRBD1	TRBV27	CASSFRDRSTEAFF	TGTGCCAGCAGTTTTAGGGACAGGAGCACTGAAGCTTTCTTT
.	TRBJ2-1	13	.	TRBV6-1	CASSGGKGNEQFF	TGTGCCAGCAGCGGGGGTAAAGGCAATGAGCAGTTCTTC
.	TRBJ2-1	19	TRBD1	TRBV12-3/TRBV12-4	CASSLRSPVGQGCYNEQFF	TGTGCCAGCAGTCTCCGCTCTCCTGTCGGACAGGGTTGCTACAATGAGCAGTTCTTC
few	TRBJ2-1	13	.	TRBV5-6	CASSETPTGEQFF	TGTGCCAGCTCGGAAACCCCGACGGGTGAGCAGTTCTTC
.	TRBJ2-3	15	TRBD2	TRBV5-6	CASSSSGGGQDTQYF	TGTGCCAGCAGCTCCAGCGGGGGGGGGCAGGATACGCAGTATTTT
few	TRBJ2-5	13	.	TRBV14	CASSRGYQETQYF	TGTGCCAGCAGCCGGGGGTACCAAGAGACCCAGTACTTC
.	TRBJ2-3	18	TRBD2	TRBV5-1	CASSLPIRTSGATDTQYF	TGCGCCAGCAGCTTGCCGATTCGGACTAGCGGGGCCACAGATACGCAGTATTTT
.	TRBJ2-3	16	TRBD2	TRBV9	CASSVGPGGSTDTQYF	TGTGCCAGCAGCGTAGGGCCGGGGGGATCCACAGATACGCAGTATTTT
.	TRBJ1-2	16	.	TRBV20-1	CSASPGTENTNYGYTF	TGCAGTGCTAGCCCCGGGACCGAGAACACTAACTATGGCTACACCTTC
.	TRBJ1-2	12	.	TRBV20-1	CSASYRVDGYTF	TGCAGTGCAAGTTACAGGGTAGATGGCTACACCTTC
.	TRBJ2-2	17	TRBD2	TRBV11-2	CASSLDPGRGGTGELFF	TGTGCCAGCAGCTTAGATCCGGGGCGGGGGGGAACCGGGGAGCTGTTTTTT
few	TRBJ2-6	16	.	TRBV5-1	CASSLDNLSGANVLTF	TGCGCCAGCAGCTTGGACAACCTCTCTGGGGCCAACGTCCTGACTTTC
.	TRBJ2-7	12	.	TRBV3-1	CASSQDTYEQYF	TGTGCCAGCAGCCAAGACACCTACGAGCAGTACTTC
few	TRBJ2-1	17	TRBD1	TRBV7-9	CASRTYTAGGSYNEQFF	TGTGCCAGCAGAACCTATACGGCAGGGGGCTCCTACAATGAGCAGTTCTTC
.	TRBJ2-3	13	.	TRBV9	CASSGLLVDTQYF	TGTGCCAGCAGCGGCCTACTAGTTGATACGCAGTATTTT
few	TRBJ2-5	13	.	TRBV24-1	CATSKGGEETQYF	TGTGCCACCAGTAAGGGTGGGGAGGAGACCCAGTACTTC
once	TRBJ2-7	16	TRBD2	TRBV20-1	CSVTGTSGGFLYEQYF	TGCAGTGTAACCGGGACTAGCGGGGGATTCCTTTACGAGCAGTACTTC
few	TRBJ2-5	13	.	TRBV3-1	CASSRQPRETQYF	TGTGCCAGCAGTAGGCAGCCCCGAGAGACCCAGTACTTC
few	TRBJ2-3	15	TRBD2	TRBV24-1	CATSDPGLATDTQYF	TGTGCCACCAGTGATCCCGGACTAGCCACAGATACGCAGTATTTT
.	TRBJ1-2	15	TRBD1	TRBV12-3/TRBV12-4	CASSPEEGAFYGYTF	TGTGCCAGCTCCCCCGAGGAGGGGGCTTTCTATGGCTACACCTTC
few	TRBJ1-1	14	.	TRBV9	CASSVASPYTEAFF	TGTGCCAGCAGCGTAGCTTCACCCTACACTGAAGCTTTCTTT
few	TRBJ1-2	13	.	TRBV12-3/TRBV12-4	CASSPTENYGYTF	TGTGCCAGCAGTCCCACAGAAAACTATGGCTACACCTTC
.	TRBJ2-2	16	TRBD2	TRBV20-1	CSASTGLAGGTGELFF	TGCAGTGCTAGCACCGGACTAGCGGGCGGGACCGGGGAGCTGTTTTTT
.	TRBJ1-4	15	.	TRBV12-3/TRBV12-4	CASSLYRADNEKLFF	TGTGCCAGCAGTTTGTACAGGGCGGATAATGAAAAACTGTTTTTT
.	TRBJ2-1	16	.	TRBV6-5	CASSNDRWSSYNEQFF	TGTGCCAGCAGTAACGACAGGTGGAGCTCCTACAATGAGCAGTTCTTC
.	TRBJ2-3	15	.	TRBV6-2/TRBV6-3	CASSLNIALTDTQYF	TGTGCCAGCAGTCTCAACATTGCCCTCACAGATACGCAGTATTTT
.	TRBJ2-1	17	.	TRBV11-2	CASSRVRLVTPYNEQFF	TGTGCCAGCAGTCGTGTACGTCTAGTGACCCCCTACAATGAGCAGTTCTTC
.	TRBJ1-6	15	TRBD1	TRBV20-1	CSAGPGQTHNSPLHF	TGCAGTGCTGGACCGGGACAGACGCATAATTCACCCCTCCACTTT
once	TRBJ1-1	12	.	TRBV20-1	CSAPVSDTEAFF	TGCAGTGCTCCCGTTTCGGACACTGAAGCTTTCTTT
few	TRBJ1-2	12	TRBD1	TRBV29-1	CSAEGTAYGYTF	TGCAGCGCCGAGGGGACAGCTTATGGCTACACCTTC
.	TRBJ2-7	14	.	TRBV28	CASLRPLTGNEQYF	TGTGCCAGTCTTAGACCGCTAACAGGGAACGAGCAGTACTTC
few	TRBJ1-3	16	TRBD1	TRBV6-5	CASSRGQGISGNTIYF	TGTGCCAGCAGCCGGGGACAGGGAATCTCTGGAAACACCATATATTTT
few	TRBJ2-5	15	TRBD1	TRBV12-3/TRBV12-4	CASNPGQGVKETQYF	TGTGCCAGCAATCCGGGACAGGGTGTAAAGGAGACCCAGTACTTC
.	TRBJ1-4	14	TRBD1	TRBV6-5	CASSRGTVHEKLFF	TGTGCCAGCAGCCGCGGGACAGTCCATGAAAAACTGTTTTTT
.	TRBJ1-2	13	.	TRBV7-9	CASSPQGEEGYTF	TGTGCCAGCAGCCCCCAGGGAGAAGAAGGCTACACCTTC
.	TRBJ1-5	16	.	TRBV4-2	CASSPAWGESNQPQHF	TGTGCCAGCAGCCCGGCCTGGGGCGAGAGCAATCAGCCCCAGCATTTT
.	TRBJ1-5	13	.	TRBV29-1	CSVGAGAGQPQHF	TGCAGCGTTGGTGCGGGGGCCGGTCAGCCCCAGCATTTT
.	TRBJ2-7	14	.	TRBV6-6	CASSYREDSSEQYF	TGTGCCAGCAGTTACCGAGAAGACAGCTCCGAGCAGTACTTC
.	TRBJ1-2	16	TRBD1	TRBV6-5	CASSQLTGTASYGYTF	TGTGCCAGCAGTCAGCTGACCGGGACAGCTTCCTATGGCTACACCTTC
few	TRBJ1-6	12	.	TRBV10-3	CAISDGVVPLHF	TGTGCCATCAGTGACGGTGTTGTGCCCCTCCACTTT
.	TRBJ1-1	14	.	TRBV12-3/TRBV12-4	CTSSLFQGGTEAFF	TGTACCAGCAGTTTATTCCAGGGTGGCACTGAAGCTTTCTTT
.	TRBJ2-7	12	.	TRBV20-1	CRASGYLYEQYF	TGCAGGGCTAGTGGGTATCTATACGAGCAGTACTTC
few	TRBJ1-6	14	.	TRBV3-1	CASSQERVASPLHF	TGTGCCAGCAGCCAAGAACGCGTGGCTTCACCCCTCCACTTT
.	TRBJ2-5	16	TRBD2	TRBV7-8	CASSPSRGLEVETQYF	TGTGCCAGCAGCCCTTCACGCGGACTAGAGGTAGAGACCCAGTACTTC
.	TRBJ1-2	16	TRBD1	TRBV10-3	CAIRRQGAASSDGYTF	TGTGCCATCAGACGACAGGGGGCCGCTTCGAGCGATGGCTACACCTTC
.	TRBJ1-1	12	TRBD1	TRBV27	CASSSGTGKAFF	TGTGCCAGCAGTTCCGGGACAGGGAAGGCTTTCTTT
.	TRBJ2-4	18	TRBD1	TRBV6-1	CASSEGYRQGVTKNIQYF	TGTGCCAGCAGTGAAGGATATCGGCAGGGGGTAACCAAAAACATTCAGTACTTC
few	TRBJ1-2	15	.	TRBV5-1	CASSFGTFNDAGYTF	TGCGCCAGCAGCTTCGGGACGTTTAACGATGCTGGCTACACCTTC
.	TRBJ2-5	16	TRBD1	TRBV4-1	CASSQARGPVQETQYF	TGCGCCAGCAGCCAAGCGAGGGGGCCTGTTCAAGAGACCCAGTACTTC
few	TRBJ1-2	15	.	TRBV20-1	CSATPVGAGTYGYTF	TGCAGTGCTACCCCGGTTGGGGCAGGGACCTATGGCTACACCTTC
few	TRBJ2-3	13	.	TRBV15	CATSREPKYTQYF	TGTGCCACCAGCAGAGAGCCCAAATATACGCAGTATTTT
.	TRBJ1-6	15	TRBD1	TRBV9	CASSSRQGGNSPLHF	TGTGCCAGCAGCTCCCGACAGGGGGGGAATTCACCCCTCCACTTT